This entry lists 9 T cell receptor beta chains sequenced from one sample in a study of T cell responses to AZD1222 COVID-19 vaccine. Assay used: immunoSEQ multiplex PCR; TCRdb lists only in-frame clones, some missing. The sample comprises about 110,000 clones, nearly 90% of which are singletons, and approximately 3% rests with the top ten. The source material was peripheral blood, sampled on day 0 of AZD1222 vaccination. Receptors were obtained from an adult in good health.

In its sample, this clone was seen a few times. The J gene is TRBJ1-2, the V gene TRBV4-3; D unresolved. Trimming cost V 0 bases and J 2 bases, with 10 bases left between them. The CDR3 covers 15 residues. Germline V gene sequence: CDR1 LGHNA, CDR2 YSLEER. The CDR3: CASSQDPGFNYGYTF. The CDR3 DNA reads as TGCGCCAGCAGCCAAGATCCGGGCTTCAACTATGGCTACACCTTC.

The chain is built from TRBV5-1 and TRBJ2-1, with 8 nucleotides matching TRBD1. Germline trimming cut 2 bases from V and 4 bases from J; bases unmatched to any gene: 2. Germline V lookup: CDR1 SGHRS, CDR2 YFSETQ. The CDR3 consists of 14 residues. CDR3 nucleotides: TGCGCCAGCAGCTTAGGACAGGGATACAATGAGCAGTTCTTC. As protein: CASSLGQGYNEQFF.

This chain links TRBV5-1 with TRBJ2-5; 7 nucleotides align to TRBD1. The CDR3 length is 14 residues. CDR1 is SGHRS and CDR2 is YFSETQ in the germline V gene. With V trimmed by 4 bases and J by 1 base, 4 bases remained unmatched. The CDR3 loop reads CASSAGGPQETQYF. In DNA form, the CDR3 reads TGCGCCAGCAGCGCAGGGGGACCCCAAGAGACCCAGTACTTC.

CDR3 loop: CASRGGTGKGGEQFF. Written as DNA, the CDR3 is TGTGCCAGCAGGGGGGGGACAGGGAAGGGTGGTGAGCAGTTCTTC. The chain is built from TRBV6-5 and TRBJ2-1, with 9 bases matching TRBD1. This CDR3 region has 15 residues. With V trimmed by 6 bases and J by 9 bases, 12 bases remained unmatched. Per the germline V gene, CDR1 is MNHEY and CDR2 is SVGAGI.

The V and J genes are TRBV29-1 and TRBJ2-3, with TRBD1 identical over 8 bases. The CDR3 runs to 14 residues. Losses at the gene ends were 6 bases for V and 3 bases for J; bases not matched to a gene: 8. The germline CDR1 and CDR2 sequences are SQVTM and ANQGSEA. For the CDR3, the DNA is TGCAGCGTGACAGGGGTGGGGGTAACAGATACGCAGTATTTT. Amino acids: CSVTGVGVTDTQYF.

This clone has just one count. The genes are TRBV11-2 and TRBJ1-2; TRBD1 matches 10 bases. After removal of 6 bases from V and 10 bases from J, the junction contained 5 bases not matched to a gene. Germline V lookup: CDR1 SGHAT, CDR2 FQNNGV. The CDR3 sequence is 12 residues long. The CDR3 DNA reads TGTGCCAGCAGACCCGACAGGGGGCTCTACACCTTC. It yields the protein CASRPDRGLYTF.

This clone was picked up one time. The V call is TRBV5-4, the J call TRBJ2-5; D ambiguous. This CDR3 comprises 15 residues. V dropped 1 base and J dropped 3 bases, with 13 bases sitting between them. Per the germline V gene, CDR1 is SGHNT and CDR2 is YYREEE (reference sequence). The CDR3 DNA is TGTGCCAGCAGCTTGATCGGCCGTACAAAAGAGACCCAGTACTTC. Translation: CASSLIGRTKETQYF.

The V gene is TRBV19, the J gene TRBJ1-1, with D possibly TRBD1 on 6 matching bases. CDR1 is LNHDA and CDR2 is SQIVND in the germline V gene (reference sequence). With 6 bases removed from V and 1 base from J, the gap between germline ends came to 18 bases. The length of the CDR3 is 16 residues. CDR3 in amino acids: CASSPRTVRGNTEAFF. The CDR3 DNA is TGTGCCAGTAGCCCGCGGACAGTCCGTGGGAACACTGAAGCTTTCTTT.

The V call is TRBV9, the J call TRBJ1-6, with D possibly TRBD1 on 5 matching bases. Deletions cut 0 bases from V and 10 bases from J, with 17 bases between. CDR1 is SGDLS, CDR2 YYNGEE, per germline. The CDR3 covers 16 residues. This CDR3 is CASSVDGRGYGSPLHF. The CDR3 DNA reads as TGTGCCAGCAGCGTAGACGGGAGGGGATACGGGTCACCCCTCCACTTT.